These T cell receptor beta chains were read from a single sample in a study of vaccination and CD4 T cells after COVID-19. For these receptors, no antigen is known. From the PCR reads, TCRdb called clonotypes with MiXCR, one entry per CDR3 protein. This table holds 15,000 to 20,000 distinct CDR3 sequences, 44% found once. The sample was CD4+ T cells from blood, cultured in vitro, taken about 7 months after SARS-CoV-2 vaccination. Receptors originate from a human donor who had recovered from COVID-19. Each CDR3 is given with its conserved first and last residue. A D gene is named only where the DNA matches it firmly. Clone size is given for some rows only: seen once, a few or many times, or a class if the clone is expanded.

TRBJ2-3	TRBD2	TRBV6-2/TRBV6-3	NA	TGTGCCAGCAGTTACGGACTAGCCGGACCTGGGGATACGCAGTATTTT	CASSYGLAGPGDTQYF
TRBJ1-6	NA	TRBV21-1	NA	TGTGCCAGCAGCAAAGAAACCTGGGGTAATTCACCCCTCCACTTT	CASSKETWGNSPLHF
TRBJ1-5	TRBD1	TRBV6-5	few	TGTGCCAGCAGTTACCCGAGACAGGGGCTCGATAGCAATCAGCCCCAGCATTTT	CASSYPRQGLDSNQPQHF
TRBJ1-2	NA	TRBV20-1	NA	TGCAGTGCTAGAGAGGCAGGAATATATGGCTACACCTTC	CSAREAGIYGYTF
TRBJ1-1	NA	TRBV20-1	NA	TGCAGTGCTAGAGACCCGGTCGCAGGGCGGCCTGAAGCTTTCTTT	CSARDPVAGRPEAFF
TRBJ1-1	NA	TRBV6-5	NA	TGTGCCAGCAGTTGGGGAGGCGACACTGAAGCTTTCTTT	CASSWGGDTEAFF
TRBJ2-1	NA	TRBV6-2/TRBV6-3	NA	TGTGCCAGCAGTTACAGGGGGGACAATGAGCAGTTCTTC	CASSYRGDNEQFF
TRBJ1-5	NA	TRBV6-2/TRBV6-3	NA	TGTGCCAGCAGTTACACCCTCAGGGGCGATCAGCCCCAGCATTTT	CASSYTLRGDQPQHF
TRBJ1-1	NA	TRBV5-1	NA	TGCGCCAGCAGCTTGGTTCAGCGGGCTACTGAAGCTTTCTTT	CASSLVQRATEAFF
TRBJ2-7	TRBD2	TRBV20-1	NA	TGCAGTGCTAGAGATCTATTAGCGGGAGTTAGCGAGCAGTACTTC	CSARDLLAGVSEQYF
TRBJ1-6	TRBD1	TRBV15	few	TGTGCCACCAGCAGCGGGACAGGGCTTTCACCCCTCCACTTT	CATSSGTGLSPLHF
TRBJ2-3	NA	TRBV6-5	few	TGTGCCAGCAGTTACTCACGGCAGGTCACAGATACGCAGTATTTT	CASSYSRQVTDTQYF
TRBJ2-7	NA	TRBV6-1	few	TGTGCCAGCAAGTCCATGACGGGATCATCCTACGAGCAGTACTTC	CASKSMTGSSYEQYF
TRBJ2-5	NA	TRBV19	few	TGTGCCAGTCAGTATAGTGGAGTAGGGTCTGAGACCCAGTACTTC	CASQYSGVGSETQYF
TRBJ1-5	TRBD1	TRBV2	NA	TGTGCCAGCAGCGCGGGACAGAATTATCAGCCCCAGCATTTT	CASSAGQNYQPQHF
TRBJ2-7	TRBD1	TRBV20-1	few	TGCAGTGCTAGAGCCCTGAGAGGGGGCAGTAGCTTGTCCGTATTAGTAGGCGAGCAGTACTTC	CSARALRGGSSLSVLVGEQYF
TRBJ2-7	NA	TRBV5-4	NA	TGTGCCAGCAGCCACCGCATGAGTGCGGACGAGCAGTACTTC	CASSHRMSADEQYF
TRBJ2-2	TRBD2	TRBV7-3	NA	TGTGCCAGCAGCTACCATTCTAGCGGGGGGGCCGCCGGGGAGCTGTTTTTT	CASSYHSSGGAAGELFF
TRBJ2-3	NA	TRBV24-1	few	TGTGCCACCAGTGATTTGGGTCTGACAGATACGCAGTATTTT	CATSDLGLTDTQYF
TRBJ1-1	TRBD1	TRBV2	NA	TGTACCAGCAGTGTAGAGGGGGCCGGTGAAGCTTTCTTT	CTSSVEGAGEAFF
TRBJ2-5	TRBD2	TRBV7-2	few	TGTGCCAGCAGCTTAGTGGGCGGGAGTGTCCCAGAGACCCAGTACTTC	CASSLVGGSVPETQYF
TRBJ2-5	NA	TRBV7-9	NA	TGTGCCAGCAGTGTAGGGGCTGAGGAGACCCAGTACTTC	CASSVGAEETQYF
TRBJ1-1	TRBD1	TRBV28	few	TGTGCCAGCTACCCAGGGGGTCTTCACACTGAAGCTTTCTTT	CASYPGGLHTEAFF
TRBJ1-1	NA	TRBV12-3/TRBV12-4	large	TGTGCCAGCAGTCTCCGGTGGGGGATGAACACTGAAGCTTTCTTT	CASSLRWGMNTEAFF
TRBJ1-1	NA	TRBV24-1	NA	TGTGCCACCAGTGAGCACCAGGGGACTGAAGCTTTCTTT	CATSEHQGTEAFF
TRBJ2-3	NA	TRBV1	NA	TGCACCAGCAGCCAAGTTAAGAGGGGACAGGTAACAGATACGCAGTATTTT	CTSSQVKRGQVTDTQYF
TRBJ1-6	NA	TRBV27	NA	TGTGCCAGCAGTCTAACCAATTCACCCCTCCACTTT	CASSLTNSPLHF
TRBJ2-5	TRBD2	TRBV7-6	NA	TGTGCCAGCAGCTTAGTAGGAGCGGGGGGACAAGAGACCCAGTACTTC	CASSLVGAGGQETQYF
TRBJ1-3	NA	TRBV7-6	NA	TGTGCCAGCCGTGGGCGGGATACAGGAAACACCATATATTTT	CASRGRDTGNTIYF
TRBJ2-5	TRBD2	TRBV7-3	few	TGTGCCAGCAGTCCCGGGGGGGCAGCGGGCCAAGAGACCCAGTACTTC	CASSPGGAAGQETQYF
TRBJ2-1	NA	TRBV20-1	NA	TGCAGTGCTAGAACTAGCTCCTACAATGAGCAGTTCTTC	CSARTSSYNEQFF
TRBJ1-1	TRBD1	TRBV15	few	TGTGCCTCGGCAGGGGGGAATACGAACACTGAAGCTTTCTTT	CASAGGNTNTEAFF
TRBJ2-7	NA	TRBV6-5	few	TGTGCCAGCAGTTCCGGCCCCACCGGGGGTTGGGAGCAGTACTTC	CASSSGPTGGWEQYF
TRBJ1-1	NA	TRBV6-4	NA	TGTGCCAGCACCCGGGCAGGGAGGGCTGAAGCTTTCTTT	CASTRAGRAEAFF
TRBJ2-7	TRBD1	TRBV20-1	NA	TGCAGTGCTAGACCCGCGGGACAGGGGAAATCTTACGAGCAGTACTTC	CSARPAGQGKSYEQYF
TRBJ2-5	TRBD1	TRBV7-9	few	TGTGCCAGCAGCTTATGGCAGGGGGCGCAGGAGACCCAGTACTTC	CASSLWQGAQETQYF
TRBJ2-5	NA	TRBV11-3	NA	TGTGCCAGCAGCGTAGGCCTTATGAGCGCCCGGGAAGAGACCCAGTACTTC	CASSVGLMSAREETQYF
TRBJ2-3	TRBD2	TRBV19	NA	TGTGCCAGTAGTAGCGCCGGGACTAGCCTATTAGATACGCAGTATTTT	CASSSAGTSLLDTQYF
TRBJ2-1	NA	TRBV6-4	NA	TGTGCCAGCAGTTTAGTCGCAACTCCAAGGCAGTTCTTC	CASSLVATPRQFF